This T cell receptor (beta chain) comes out of a study of blood T cell repertoires in COVID-19. Study context: Specimens from acute and convalescent COVID-19 originated in the United States, Italy and Spain. Sources were T cells, B-cell-depleted T cells, or PBMCs; the material itself was cDNA or gDNA.

Original processing notes: Estimation of nucleated cell counts relied on the amplification of reference gene primers. The method was immunoSEQ multiplex PCR; TCRdb's version includes in-frame clones alone and lacks a portion of them. The V and J calls and clone size are taken from that table; D and trimming were inferred from the DNA. In the table there are 120,000 to 150,000 clones, over 70% of which are singletons. The germline V and J ends were trimmed by 2 bases and 5 bases, with 9 bases remaining between them. The CDR3 is 13 amino acids. From germline, CDR1 is MDHEN and CDR2 SYDVKM. Notes on this clone: The same CDR3 can be traced to other DNA sequences in this sample.

This chain joins TRBV28 and TRBJ1-1, with D maybe TRBD1 (5 bases). The TCR was taken from an elderly man with acute or convalescent COVID-19. Sequencing was done on a sample of peripheral blood. The CDR3, as DNA: TGTGCCAGCAGTTTACCGGGGGAGACTGAAGCTTTCTTT. Encoded protein: CASSLPGETEAFF.